A selection of T cell receptor beta chains follows, all from one sample in a study of shared clonotypes between healthy human individuals. Some clones are missing from TCRdb's copy, which holds only in-frame ones; the method was immunoSEQ multiplex PCR. The table lists a few million clones, 90% to 95% of them singletons. The source material was naive CD4+ T cells sorted from blood. The receptors come from a man aged 18 to 35 in good health. CDR3s include the opening cysteine and the closing phenylalanine or tryptophan. A D gene is named only where the DNA matches it firmly.

-	TRBV25-1	TRBJ1-4	15	CASSEGGLTNEKLFF	TGTGCCAGCAGTGAAGGCGGGTTGACTAATGAAAAACTGTTTTTT
TRBD1	TRBV5-8	TRBJ2-3	15	CASSLYRQGSDTQYF	TGTGCCAGCAGCTTGTACCGACAGGGCTCAGATACGCAGTATTTT
-	TRBV2	TRBJ1-2	13	CASSENAPRGYTF	TGTGCCAGCAGTGAAAACGCCCCTAGGGGCTACACCTTC
-	TRBV7-8	TRBJ2-1	16	CASSRGWDLPWNEQFF	TGTGCCAGCAGCCGGGGCTGGGACTTGCCCTGGAATGAGCAGTTCTTC
-	TRBV5-1	TRBJ2-3	13	CASRGGSTDTQYF	TGCGCCAGCAGGGGCGGTAGCACAGATACGCAGTATTTT
TRBD2	TRBV27	TRBJ2-2	18	CASSLRVAGGRGTGELFF	TGTGCCAGCAGTTTGAGGGTAGCGGGGGGGAGGGGCACCGGGGAGCTGTTTTTT
TRBD1	TRBV6-1	TRBJ1-1	14	CASNIGTVNTEAFF	TGTGCCAGCAACATCGGGACAGTCAACACTGAAGCTTTCTTT
-	TRBV10-1	TRBJ2-3	14	CASSGDRSTDTQYF	TGCGCCAGCAGTGGCGACAGGAGCACAGATACGCAGTATTTT
-	TRBV5-1	TRBJ1-2	14	CASSYTLGEYGYTF	TGCGCCAGCAGCTACACCTTAGGGGAGTATGGCTACACCTTC
-	TRBV11-1	TRBJ2-3	17	CASSLRGRSCSTDTQYF	TGTGCCAGCAGCTTAAGGGGGAGGTCCTGCTCCACAGATACGCAGTATTTT
TRBD2	TRBV7-2	TRBJ2-7	14	CASSLSGSPYEQYF	TGTGCCAGCAGCTTAAGCGGGAGCCCCTACGAGCAGTACTTC
-	TRBV12-2	TRBJ2-1	17	CASRLGASSGSINEQFF	TGTGCAAGTCGCTTAGGAGCCTCTAGCGGGAGTATTAATGAGCAGTTCTTC
TRBD2	TRBV4-1	TRBJ2-7	18	CASSQLTLAGGPTYEQYF	TGCGCCAGCAGCCAGCTTACACTAGCGGGGGGTCCTACCTACGAGCAGTACTTC
-	TRBV28	TRBJ2-5	15	CASSPTGLGAETQYF	TGTGCCAGCAGTCCGACAGGACTCGGGGCGGAGACCCAGTACTTC
TRBD2	TRBV7-8	TRBJ2-1	18	CASSLRGASGGSYNEQFF	TGTGCCAGCAGCCTAAGGGGGGCTAGCGGGGGATCCTACAATGAGCAGTTCTTC
TRBD1	TRBV18	TRBJ2-1	12	CASSAGQGGQFF	TGTGCCAGCTCAGCCGGACAGGGGGGGCAGTTCTTC